This T cell receptor (beta chain) was obtained from a study of CD8 T cells in Susac syndrome. An amount of RNA that ranged from roughly 0.45 to 1 ug was reverse transcribed with random hexamers. Across 54 Vbeta and 13 Jbeta, immunoSEQ multiplex PCR amplified TCR beta CDR3. TCRdb recomputed calls from the immunoSEQ multiplex PCR reads with MiXCR, one row per CDR3 protein. The sample carries around 200,000 distinct CDR3 sequences, roughly 94% recorded once. This clonotype appeared a single time. Sequencing of TCR beta was undertaken in CD8+ and CD4+ T cells derived from blood. Germline CDR1 is SGHRS and CDR2 is YFSETQ. The length of the CDR3 is 14 residues. V was cut by 6 bases and J by 6 bases, with 13 bases left in between.

Sequenced sample: CD4+ T cells from PBMCs. V is TRBV5-1 and J is TRBJ1-6, with unresolved D. The receptor comes from a human donor with Susac syndrome. The DNA for the CDR3 is TGCGCCAGCAAAATCGGGCAGTTTAATTCACCCCTCCACTTT. This codes for CASKIGQFNSPLHF.